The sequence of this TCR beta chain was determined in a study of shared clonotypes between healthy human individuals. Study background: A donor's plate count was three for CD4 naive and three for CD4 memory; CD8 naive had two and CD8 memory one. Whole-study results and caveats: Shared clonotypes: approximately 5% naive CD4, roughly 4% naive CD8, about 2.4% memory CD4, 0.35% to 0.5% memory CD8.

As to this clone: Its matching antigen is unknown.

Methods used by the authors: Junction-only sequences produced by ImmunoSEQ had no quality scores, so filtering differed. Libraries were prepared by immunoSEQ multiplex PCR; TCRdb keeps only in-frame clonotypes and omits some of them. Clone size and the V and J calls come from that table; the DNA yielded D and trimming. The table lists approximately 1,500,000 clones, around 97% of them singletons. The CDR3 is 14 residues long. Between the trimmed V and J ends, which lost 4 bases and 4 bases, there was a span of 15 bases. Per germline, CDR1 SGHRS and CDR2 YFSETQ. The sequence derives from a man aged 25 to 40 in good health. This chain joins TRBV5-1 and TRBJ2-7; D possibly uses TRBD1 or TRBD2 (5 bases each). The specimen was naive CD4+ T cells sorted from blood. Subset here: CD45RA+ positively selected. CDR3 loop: CASSRDDGWYEQYF. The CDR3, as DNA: TGCGCCAGCAGCCGGGACGACGGATGGTACGAGCAGTACTTC.